This TCR beta chain was identified in a study of T cell repertoires in cytomegalovirus infection. Overall study findings and caveats: The study found HLA-C-restricted CMV-specific TCR beta clonotypes dominating the ex vivo response.

The sample holds a few counts of this clonotype. As yet, its antigen is unknown. TCRdb passed the reads through MiXCR, listing each CDR3 protein once. In the table there are about 270,000 distinct CDR3 sequences, less than 25% of which are singletons. V was pared by 4 bases and J by 5 bases, with 10 bases of the junction left unmatched. The CDR3 has 16 amino acids. Germline CDR1 and CDR2: LGHNA and YSLEER. The sequencing here drew on cultured PBMCs, taken from culture after CMV antigen stimulation. This sequence originates from a human donor in good health (CMV status not recorded). Some clones in this sample may be carry-over from other donors' samples. This rearrangement joins TRBV4-3 to TRBJ2-1; TRBD2 matches 8 bases. The CDR3 region has the DNA TGCGCCAGCAGCCTTCTGGCGACGGGAGGGGACAATGAGCAGTTCTTC. It translates to CASSLLATGGDNEQFF.